This T cell receptor beta chain derives from a study of blood T cell repertoires in COVID-19. Background on the study: From T cells, B-cell-depleted T cells, or PBMCs came the material, which was cDNA or gDNA.

Authors' analysis steps: Reference gene primer amplification gave nucleated cell count estimates. Assay used: immunoSEQ multiplex PCR; TCRdb lists only in-frame clones, some missing. The V and J calls and clone size come from that table; D and trimming were worked out from the DNA. The sample holds about 260,000 clones, about 89% seen once. The sequencing sample was made of peripheral blood. The receptor comes from a middle-aged woman who had recovered from COVID-19.

CDR3 sequence reads: CASSMGVLLRSPLHF. Written as DNA, the CDR3 is TGTGCCAGTAGTATGGGAGTTTTACTGCGTTCACCCCTCCACTTT. This chain links TRBV19 with TRBJ1-6; no firm D call. Germline loops: CDR1 LNHDA, CDR2 SQIVND (reference sequence). The CDR3 spans 15 residues. The V gene lost 3 bases and the J gene lost 9 bases, with 15 bases spanning the gap.